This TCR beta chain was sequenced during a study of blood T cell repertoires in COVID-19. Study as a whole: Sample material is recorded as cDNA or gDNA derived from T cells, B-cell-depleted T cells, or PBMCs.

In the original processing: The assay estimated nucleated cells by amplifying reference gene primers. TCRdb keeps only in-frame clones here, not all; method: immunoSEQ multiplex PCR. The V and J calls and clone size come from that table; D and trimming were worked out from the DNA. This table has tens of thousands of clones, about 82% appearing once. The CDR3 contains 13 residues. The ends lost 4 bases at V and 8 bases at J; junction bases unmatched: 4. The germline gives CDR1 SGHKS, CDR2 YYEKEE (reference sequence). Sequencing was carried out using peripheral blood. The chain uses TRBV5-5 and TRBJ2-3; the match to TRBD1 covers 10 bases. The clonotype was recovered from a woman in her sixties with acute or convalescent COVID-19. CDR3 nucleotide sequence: TGTGCCAGCAGCGCCGGACAGGGGGGTACGCAGTATTTT. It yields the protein CASSAGQGGTQYF.